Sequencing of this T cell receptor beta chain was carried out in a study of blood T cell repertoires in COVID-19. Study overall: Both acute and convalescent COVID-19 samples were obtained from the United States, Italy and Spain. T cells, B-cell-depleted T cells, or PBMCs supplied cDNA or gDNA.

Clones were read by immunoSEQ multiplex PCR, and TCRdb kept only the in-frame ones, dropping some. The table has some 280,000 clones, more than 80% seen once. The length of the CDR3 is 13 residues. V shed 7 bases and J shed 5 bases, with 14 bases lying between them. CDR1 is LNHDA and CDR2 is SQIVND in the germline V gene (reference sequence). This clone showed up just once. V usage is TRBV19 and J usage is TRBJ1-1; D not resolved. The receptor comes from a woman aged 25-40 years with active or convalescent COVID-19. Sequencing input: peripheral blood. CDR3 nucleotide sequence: TGTGCCAGTATGATACGGGTAGCAACTGAAGCTTTCTTT. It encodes CASMIRVATEAFF.